The next 28 T cell receptor beta chains were all read from a single sample in a study of Ad26.COV2.S vaccination and SARS-CoV-2 variants. Treatment: approximately 18 received Ad26.COV2.S at low or high dose, single or two shots; 5 received placebo; per-sample allocation not given. It was on day 63 after the first vaccine or placebo injection that samples were taken. Sequencing was performed with immunoSEQ multiplex PCR; in TCRdb, only in-frame clones are kept and a portion is missing. The table shows some 340,000 clones, with roughly 80% occurring only once. The sample here was peripheral blood, taken in a trial of Ad26.COV2.S vaccine versus placebo. These TCRs come from a person between 18 and 60 years old who received the Ad26.COV2.S COVID-19 vaccine or a placebo.

The chain uses TRBV5-4 and TRBJ2-1, with 10 bases fitting TRBD2. This CDR3 is 16 amino acids long. Germline trimming cut 4 bases from V and 4 bases from J; bases unmatched to any gene: 8. The V gene's germline CDR1 is SGHNT and CDR2 YYREEE (reference sequence). DNA for the CDR3: TGTGCCAGCAGCGATTATAGCGGGGGGCCGTACAATGAGCAGTTCTTC. Protein sequence: CASSDYSGGPYNEQFF.

The CDR3 nucleotides are TGCAGTGCTAGTAACCCCAGTGGCGTAAGCACAGATACGCAGTATTTT. Its translation is CSASNPSGVSTDTQYF. The rearrangement joins TRBV20-1 to TRBJ2-3; D gene ambiguous. CDR3 length equals 16 residues. Germline-derived CDR1 and CDR2 are DFQATT and SNEGSKA (reference sequence). The V gene lost 3 bases and the J gene lost 0 bases, with 16 bases spanning the gap.

V is TRBV19 and J is TRBJ2-1; TRBD1 matches at 7 bases. The V gene end was trimmed by 6 bases and the J gene end by 3 bases; junction bases not matched to a gene: 5. This CDR3 region has 14 residues. Germline CDR1 is LNHDA and CDR2 is SQIVND (reference sequence). The CDR3 DNA follows: TGTGCCAGTAGCGACAGGGACCACTACAATGAGCAGTTCTTC. Residues: CASSDRDHYNEQFF.

This chain links TRBV7-6 with TRBJ1-1; a possible D gene is TRBD1 (6 bases). V lost 2 bases, J lost 5 bases, and 12 bases lay in between. In germline, CDR1 is SGHVS, CDR2 FNYEAQ. There are 14 residues in the CDR3. For the CDR3, the DNA is TGTGCCAGCAGCTTACGGGGGGCGAATACTGAAGCTTTCTTT. This gives the protein CASSLRGANTEAFF.

This clone was recorded a few times. The chain couples TRBV4-2 to TRBJ1-2; D gene ambiguous. The V end was cut by 1 base, the J end by 6 bases, with 6 bases between. Germline V gene data show CDR1 as LGHNA and CDR2 as YNFKEQ. CDR3 length equals 12 residues. This CDR3 reads CASSQGQDGYTF. DNA for the CDR3: TGTGCCAGCAGCCAAGGACAAGATGGCTACACCTTC.

The chain's CDR3 is CASSQSLGISGNTIYF. DNA of the CDR3: TGCGCCAGCAGTCAATCGCTCGGCATCTCTGGAAACACCATATATTTT. This rearrangement joins TRBV23-1 to TRBJ1-3; the D is unclear. TRBV23-1 is marked as an open reading frame, function uncertain. The CDR3 consists of 16 residues. With 0 bases removed from V and 0 bases from J, the gap between germline ends came to 9 bases.

This clone was seen a single time. J is TRBJ2-3 and V is TRBV7-3, with TRBD1 identical over 9 bases. V lost 5 bases and J lost 3; bases outside the gene matches: 15. Germline-derived CDR1 and CDR2 are SGHTA and FQGTGA. The CDR3 totals 18 residues. CDR3 protein: CASSPKPGQGFVTDTQYF. The CDR3 DNA reads TGTGCCAGCAGCCCAAAACCGGGACAGGGCTTTGTGACAGATACGCAGTATTTT.

The chain joins TRBV6-5 to TRBJ1-1; D uncertain. The CDR3 contains 13 residues. Trimming left V 5 bases short and J 7 bases short, with 14 bases between. CDR1 and CDR2 from the germline V gene are MNHEY and SVGAGI. The CDR3 protein is CASSLKREVEAFF. The CDR3 bases are TGTGCCAGCAGTCTTAAGAGGGAGGTTGAAGCTTTCTTT.

The chain couples TRBV4-2 to TRBJ1-1; D uncertain. CDR1 is LGHNA, CDR2 YNFKEQ, per germline. CDR3 length equals 14 residues. V lost 4 bases, J lost 3 bases, and 12 bases lay in between. CDR3 amino acids: CASSRPGSDTEAFF. The DNA of the CDR3 is TGTGCCAGCAGCCGGCCGGGGAGCGACACTGAAGCTTTCTTT.

This sequence joins TRBV7-6 and TRBJ2-5; D possibly uses TRBD1 or TRBD2 (5 bases each). The CDR3 runs 15 residues. Trimming removed 3 bases from V and 7 bases from J, with 18 bases in between. Germline V gene lookup returns CDR1 SGHVS and CDR2 FNYEAQ. This chain's CDR3 is CASSFTPGDGGTQYF. The DNA for the CDR3 is TGTGCCAGCAGCTTTACTCCCGGGGATGGGGGGACCCAGTACTTC.

The CDR3 here is CASRSGQGNGYTF. The CDR3 DNA is TGTGCCAGCAGGAGCGGACAGGGGAATGGCTACACCTTC. The chain couples TRBV6-5 to TRBJ1-2; 9 nucleotides match TRBD1. The CDR3 spans 13 residues. V lost 6 bases to trimming and J lost 6 bases; unmatched junction nucleotides: 5. Germline CDR1 MNHEY, CDR2 SVGAGI.

The chain has TRBV28 and TRBJ1-1; D gene uncertain. Germline V lookup: CDR1 MDHEN, CDR2 SYDVKM. The CDR3 loop spans 13 amino acids. The V end lost 1 base, the J end lost 6 bases, and 9 bases lay between the germline ends. In DNA form, the CDR3 reads TGTGCCAGCAGTTTATTGGGGAGGTCTGAAGCTTTCTTT. Amino acid sequence: CASSLLGRSEAFF.

The gene calls are TRBV28 and TRBJ2-7, with D possibly TRBD2 on 5 matching bases. V lost 3 bases, J lost 0 bases, and 6 bases lay in between. The germline gives CDR1 MDHEN, CDR2 SYDVKM. CDR3 size: 13 residues. The CDR3 protein is CASSLAGSYEQYF. The CDR3 coding sequence is TGTGCCAGCAGTTTGGCGGGCTCCTACGAGCAGTACTTC.

V usage is TRBV28 and J usage is TRBJ2-7; possibly TRBD1 or TRBD2 for D (5 bases each). CDR1 and CDR2 from the germline V gene are MDHEN and SYDVKM. V was shortened by 2 bases and J by 2 bases, with 10 bases between the two germline ends. The CDR3 runs 14 residues. The CDR3 DNA reads TGTGCCAGCAGTTTAGGGGGTCGCACCTACGAGCAGTACTTC. It specifies CASSLGGRTYEQYF.

The chain employs TRBV5-1 and TRBJ2-1; D might be TRBD2 (6 bases). Per germline, CDR1 SGHRS and CDR2 YFSETQ. The CDR3 has 19 residues. The V and J ends lost 4 bases and 8 bases respectively, with 31 bases between them. CDR3 coding DNA: TGCGCCAGCAGCCTTCGGCCTGGGGGTGGCGGGGTCCTTTGGGATGAGCAGTTCTTC. Encoded protein: CASSLRPGGGGVLWDEQFF. Using reference TRBV5-1 and TRBJ2-1 for the parts outside the CDR3, the full variable domain is KAGVTQTPRYLIKTRGQQVTLSCSPISGHRSVSWYQQTPGQGLQFLFEYFSETQRNKGNFPGRFSGRQFSNSRSEMNVSTLELGDSALYLCASSLRPGGGGVLWDEQFFGPGTRLTVL.

This clone was observed a few times. V usage is TRBV18 and J usage is TRBJ1-1; D is unresolved. Germline lookup yields CDR1 KGHSH and CDR2 LQKENI. The CDR3 is made up of 14 amino acids. The germline V and J ends were trimmed by 0 bases and 8 bases, with 13 bases remaining between them. CDR3 in amino acids: CASSPPPFGGEAFF. The CDR3 nucleotides are TGTGCCAGCTCACCACCTCCTTTTGGAGGCGAAGCTTTCTTT.

The V call is TRBV5-6, the J call TRBJ2-7, with D perhaps TRBD2 (6 bases). Looked up from germline, CDR1 is SGHDT and CDR2 is YYEEEE. The CDR3 totals 15 residues. The V and J ends lost 2 bases and 3 bases respectively, with 15 bases between them. CDR3 residues: CASSLGGTGFYEQYF. CDR3 nucleotide sequence: TGTGCCAGCAGCTTAGGCGGGACTGGCTTCTACGAGCAGTACTTC.

The chain combines TRBV25-1 with TRBJ2-5; D possibly uses TRBD1 or TRBD2 (6 bases each). Trimming shortened V by 9 bases and J by 5 bases, and 16 bases separated the two germline ends. Germline V CDR1 and CDR2: MGHDK, SYGVNS. This CDR3 has 13 amino acids. Written as DNA, the CDR3 is TGTGCCAGTCGAAGGGGGGCCCGGGAGACCCAGTACTTC. Translation gives CASRRGARETQYF.

The chain has TRBV7-8 and TRBJ1-3; possibly TRBD1 for D (6 bases). Germline lookup yields CDR1 SGHVS and CDR2 FQNEAQ. The ends were cut back, 7 bases at V and 4 bases at J, with 14 bases in the middle. This CDR3 has 14 residues. The CDR3 DNA sequence: TGTGCCAGCACGAGGGGGGTAAACGGAAACACCATATATTTT. As protein: CASTRGVNGNTIYF.

V and J are TRBV19 and TRBJ2-5; D gene uncertain. CDR1 LNHDA and CDR2 SQIVND come from the germline V gene (reference sequence). Trimming shortened V by 1 base and J by 6 bases, and 9 bases separated the two germline ends. The CDR3 contains 13 residues. The DNA of the CDR3 is TGTGCCAGTAGTATAGCCGAAGGAAAGACCCAGTACTTC. This sequence encodes CASSIAEGKTQYF.

The DNA for the CDR3 is TGTGCCAGCAGCCCCCGGCAGCGGGGGGTATACAATGAGCAGTTCTTC. This translates into CASSPRQRGVYNEQFF. The J gene is TRBJ2-1, the V gene TRBV14; the match to TRBD2 covers 9 bases. Trimming at V came to 4 bases and at J to 4 bases, leaving 8 bases not matched to a gene. The CDR3 loop spans 16 amino acids. Per the germline V gene, CDR1 is SGHDN and CDR2 is FVKESK.

The chain couples TRBV6-6 to TRBJ1-1, with 11 bases identical to TRBD1. J gave up 1 base and V 7 bases, and 8 bases lay outside the gene matches. This CDR3 region has 16 residues. Germline loops: CDR1 MNHNY, CDR2 SVGAGI (reference sequence). The CDR3 coding sequence is TGTGCCAGCAACACGGGACAGGGGGGGTGGAACACTGAAGCTTTCTTT. Its translation: CASNTGQGGWNTEAFF.

This clone was detected a few times. V and J are TRBV7-3 and TRBJ2-2; 8 nucleotides line up with TRBD2. The CDR3 has 14 amino acids. After removal of 7 bases from V and 4 bases from J, the junction contained 5 bases not matched to a gene. Germline CDR1 SGHTA, CDR2 FQGTGA. As DNA, the CDR3 is TGTGCCAGCAAACTACTAGCGGCCACCGGGGAGCTGTTTTTT. Its protein is CASKLLAATGELFF.

The chain joins TRBV5-4 to TRBJ1-1; no firm D call. In germline, CDR1 is SGHNT, CDR2 YYREEE (reference sequence). CDR3 size: 14 residues. V lost 4 bases to trimming and J lost 1 base, with 11 bases between them. CDR3 DNA: TGTGCCAGCAGCAAAGGTCGGCAGAACACTGAAGCTTTCTTT. This translates into CASSKGRQNTEAFF.

This chain links TRBV29-1 with TRBJ1-1; possible D gene TRBD1, 6 bases. There are 11 residues in the CDR3. CDR1 is SQVTM, CDR2 ANQGSEA, per germline. The CDR3 loop is CQTGLNTEAFF. The CDR3 DNA is TGCCAGACAGGACTGAACACTGAAGCTTTCTTT. The entire variable domain, with the rest obtained from reference TRBV29-1 and TRBJ1-1, is as follows: SAVISQKPSRDICQRGTSLTIQCQVDSQVTMMFWYRQQPGQSLTLIATANQGSEATYESGFVIDKFPISRPNLTFSTLTVSNMSPEDSSIYLCQTGLNTEAFFGQGTRLTVV.

The chain links TRBV7-2 to TRBJ2-2, with TRBD1 identical over 8 bases. Looked up from germline, CDR1 is SGHTA and CDR2 is FQGNSA. V was pared by 5 bases and J by 5 bases, with 7 bases of the junction left unmatched. There are 15 residues in the CDR3. DNA for the CDR3: TGTGCCAGCAGCCCGATCACAGGGGGAACCGGGGAGCTGTTTTTT. Translating it yields CASSPITGGTGELFF.

V gene TRBV7-2 combines with J gene TRBJ2-1; TRBD2 matches 7 bases. Unmatched junction bases numbered 9, after V lost 1 base and J lost 9 bases. CDR1 and CDR2 (germline): SGHTA, FQGNSA. This CDR3 comprises 15 residues. The chain's CDR3 is CASSLESGGIGEQFF. The CDR3 DNA sequence: TGTGCCAGCAGCTTAGAATCGGGGGGAATCGGTGAGCAGTTCTTC.

The gene calls are TRBV5-1 and TRBJ1-1; 7 bases align to TRBD1. The CDR3 runs to 16 residues. Germline V gives CDR1 SGHRS, CDR2 YFSETQ. The V gene end was trimmed by 0 bases and the J gene end by 1 base; junction bases not matched to a gene: 6. The CDR3, as DNA: TGCGCCAGCAGCTTGGGAGGGGGCACACGGAACACTGAAGCTTTCTTT. As protein: CASSLGGGTRNTEAFF.